The 19 T cell receptor beta chains reported below all come from one sample, sequenced in a study of cytomegalovirus exposure and HLA in healthy donors. Amplification used 60 Vbeta primers and 13 Jbeta primers. Libraries were prepared by immunoSEQ multiplex PCR; TCRdb keeps only in-frame clonotypes and omits some of them. The sample has 120,000 or so clones; 80% are singletons. Sequencing used PBMCs. Every receptor here comes from a man between 25 and 39 years old in good health and CMV-seropositive.

This clone was detected a few times. The chain combines TRBV2 with TRBJ2-5; 9 bases align to TRBD2. Germline CDR1 reads SNHLY; CDR2 reads FYNNEI. V lost 4 bases to trimming and J lost 0 bases; unmatched junction nucleotides: 6. The CDR3 spans 16 residues. The CDR3 nucleotides read TGTGCCAGCAGTGCCACTAGCGGGCAGTACCAAGAGACCCAGTACTTC. This sequence encodes CASSATSGQYQETQYF. Looking up the rest from reference TRBV2 and TRBJ2-5 gives the full variable domain: EPEVTQTPSHQVTQMGQEVILRCVPISNHLYFYWYRQILGQKVEFLVSFYNNEISEKSEIFDDQFSVERPDGSNFTLKIRSTKLEDSAMYFCASSATSGQYQETQYFGPGTRLLVL.

The CDR3 loop is CASKTGPIRDSAQFGTEAFF. The CDR3 bases are TGTGCCAGTAAGACGGGGCCCATACGGGACAGTGCTCAGTTCGGGACTGAAGCTTTCTTT. The chain combines TRBV18 with TRBJ1-1, with TRBD1 matching over 7 bases. CDR1 KGHSH and CDR2 LQKENI come from the germline V gene. This CDR3 has 20 amino acids. V dropped 9 bases and J dropped 5; count of bases not matched to a gene: 30. Together with reference TRBV18 and TRBJ1-1, the CDR3 gives the full variable domain: NAGVMQNPRHLVRRRGQEARLRCSPMKGHSHVYWYRQLPEEGLKFMVYLQKENIIDESGMPKERFSAEFPKEGPSILRIQQVVRGDSAAYFCASKTGPIRDSAQFGTEAFFGQGTRLTVV.

This clone came up once. V and J are TRBV30 and TRBJ1-4; TRBD1 is a possible D gene (6 bases). The CDR3 totals 11 residues. Germline assignment: CDR1 GTSNPN and CDR2 SVGIG (reference sequence). V was shortened by 2 bases and J by 14 bases, with 12 bases between the two germline ends. The CDR3: CAWSITGWLFF. In DNA, the CDR3 is TGTGCCTGGAGTATTACAGGGTGGCTGTTTTTT.

The chain has TRBV27 and TRBJ1-1; D call uncertain. V gave up 3 bases and J gave up 5 bases, with 19 bases separating them. CDR3 length: 16 residues. Germline V gene lookup returns CDR1 MNHEY and CDR2 SMNVEV (reference sequence). The CDR3 loop reads CASSFYRGVLGTEAFF. CDR3 in DNA: TGTGCCAGCAGTTTTTATCGCGGGGTGTTAGGAACTGAAGCTTTCTTT.

This clone was detected only a few times. V gene TRBV5-8 combines with J gene TRBJ2-5, with 7 bases aligning to TRBD1. Germline-derived CDR1 and CDR2 are SGHTS and YDEGEE. V lost 4 bases to trimming and J lost 1 base; unmatched junction nucleotides: 7. This CDR3 has 15 amino acids. The CDR3 loop is CASSPGAGGQETQYF. DNA for the CDR3: TGTGCCAGCAGCCCAGGGGCAGGGGGCCAAGAGACCCAGTACTTC.

The J gene is TRBJ1-1, the V gene TRBV19; TRBD1 is a possible D gene (5 bases). Germline lookup yields CDR1 LNHDA and CDR2 SQIVND (reference sequence). Trimming removed 5 bases at V and 3 bases at J, with 10 bases between. This CDR3 is built from 13 residues. DNA for the CDR3: TGTGCCAGTAGTCTCCAGGGTTACACTGAAGCTTTCTTT. Encoded protein: CASSLQGYTEAFF.

This chain connects TRBV6-1 to TRBJ1-5, with 8 bases that match TRBD1. The CDR3 runs to 15 residues. Germline V CDR1 and CDR2: MNHNS, SASEGT. After removal of 7 bases from V and 7 bases from J, the junction contained 12 bases not matched to a gene. CDR3 sequence: CASIGTGRFRQPQHF. The CDR3 coding sequence is TGTGCCAGCATCGGGACAGGCCGGTTCAGGCAGCCCCAGCATTTT.

The rearrangement joins TRBV18 to TRBJ1-5; D remains unclear. Germline CDR1 and CDR2: KGHSH and LQKENI. The CDR3 is 14 residues long. The V end lost 2 bases, the J end lost 5 bases, and 10 bases lay between the germline ends. The CDR3 DNA reads TGTGCCAGCTCACCAACATCCGGGGATCAGCCCCAGCATTTT. It translates to CASSPTSGDQPQHF.

The V and J genes are TRBV7-2 and TRBJ1-4, with 7 bases identical to TRBD1. V lost 5 bases, J lost 8 bases, and 5 bases stayed unmatched. Looked up from germline, CDR1 is SGHTA and CDR2 is FQGNSA. The CDR3 has 13 residues. CDR3 protein: CASSIQGREKLFF. DNA of the CDR3: TGTGCCAGCAGCATACAGGGGAGGGAAAAACTGTTTTTT.

The gene calls are TRBV18 and TRBJ2-5; TRBD1 matches 9 bases. This CDR3 is 15 amino acids long. Per the germline V gene, CDR1 is KGHSH and CDR2 is LQKENI. Trimming took 6 bases from V and 1 from J; bases not matched to a gene: 6. CDR3 coding DNA: TGTGCCAGCTCCCAGGACAGGGGTGGCCAAGAGACCCAGTACTTC. Protein: CASSQDRGGQETQYF.

In its sample, this clone was seen once. DNA for the CDR3: TGTGCCTGGACTATTACAGGGTCAGGTAATTCACCCCTCCACTTT. Translating gives CAWTITGSGNSPLHF. The genes are TRBV30 and TRBJ1-6, with D possibly matching TRBD1 (6 bases). The CDR3 is 15 residues long. Germline V gene data show CDR1 as GTSNPN and CDR2 as SVGIG (reference sequence). Trimming removed 4 bases at V and 6 bases at J, with 16 bases between.

This clone was seen only once. This CDR3 reads CASSVRGGYNEQFF. DNA for the CDR3: TGTGCCAGCAGCGTAAGGGGGGGCTACAATGAGCAGTTCTTC. The chain is built from TRBV9 and TRBJ2-1, with D perhaps matching TRBD2 (7 bases). The CDR3 runs to 14 residues. V was shortened by 1 base and J by 3 bases, with 8 bases between the two germline ends. Germline V gene lookup returns CDR1 SGDLS and CDR2 YYNGEE. Full variable domain (remainder filled in from reference TRBV9 and TRBJ2-1): DSGVTQTPKHLITATGQRVTLRCSPRSGDLSVYWYQQSLDQGLQFLIQYYNGEERAKGNILERFSAQQFPDLHSELNLSSLELGDSALYFCASSVRGGYNEQFFGPGTRLTVL.

This clone was seen just once. This chain joins TRBV5-6 and TRBJ2-5, with D maybe TRBD2 (6 bases). The assigned J gene may be wrong: the sequence end matches TRBJ2-7 better. The CDR3 totals 14 residues. Germline V gives CDR1 SGHDT, CDR2 YYEEEE. The CDR3 protein is CASSFPGTPYEQYF. The DNA for the CDR3 is TGTGCCAGCAGCTTCCCCGGGACTCCATACGAGCAGTACTTC.

V is TRBV18 and J is TRBJ1-4; D gene unclear. Trimming took off 3 bases at V and 8 bases at J, with 10 bases between the two ends. Germline values: CDR1 KGHSH, CDR2 LQKENI. The CDR3 runs 13 residues. Here the CDR3 DNA reads TGTGCCAGCTCACCCCTGGTACGGGAAAAACTGTTTTTT. This codes for CASSPLVREKLFF.

V and J are TRBV19 and TRBJ2-6; TRBD1 is a possible D gene (5 bases). CDR3 length: 15 amino acids. With 8 bases removed from V and 4 bases from J, the gap between germline ends came to 15 bases. Germline lookup yields CDR1 LNHDA and CDR2 SQIVND (reference sequence). CDR3 in amino acids: CASAQGASGANVLTF. Written as DNA, the CDR3 is TGTGCCAGTGCCCAAGGGGCGTCAGGGGCCAACGTCCTGACTTTC. The whole variable domain, remainder taken from reference TRBV19 and TRBJ2-6, is DGGITQSPKYLFRKEGQNVTLSCEQNLNHDAMYWYRQDPGQGLRLIYYSQIVNDFQKGDIAEGYSVSREKKESFPLTVTSAQKNPTAFYLCASAQGASGANVLTFGAGSRLTVL.

The chain combines TRBV14 with TRBJ1-2; D not certain. This CDR3 spans 13 amino acids. Looked up from germline, CDR1 is SGHDN and CDR2 is FVKESK. With 1 base removed from V and 2 bases from J, the gap between germline ends came to 5 bases. CDR3 sequence reads: CASSQAQNYGYTF. As DNA, the CDR3 is TGTGCCAGCAGCCAAGCACAGAACTATGGCTACACCTTC.

This clone was found a few times. J is TRBJ1-1 and V is TRBV9; 7 bases fit TRBD1. Per germline, CDR1 SGDLS and CDR2 YYNGEE. V shed 3 bases and J 6 bases; nucleotides not matched to a gene: 8. The CDR3 is 14 amino acids. This CDR3 is CASSATGWSAEAFF. The CDR3 nucleotides are TGTGCCAGCAGCGCGACAGGGTGGTCGGCTGAAGCTTTCTTT.

The chain employs TRBV6-4 and TRBJ2-1; weak D call: TRBD1 (5 bases). Trimming left V 2 bases short and J 4 bases short, with 9 bases between. CDR1 and CDR2 from the germline V gene are MRHNA and SNTAGT. The CDR3 contains 14 residues. CDR3 sequence (DNA): TGTGCCAGCAGTGACGGGAACAGGTACAATGAGCAGTTCTTC. Translated: CASSDGNRYNEQFF.

The V and J genes are TRBV27 and TRBJ1-5, with D possibly matching TRBD1 (5 bases). The CDR3 totals 15 residues. The germline V gene encodes CDR1 MNHEY and CDR2 SMNVEV (reference sequence). V lost 4 bases and J 5 bases, leaving 15 bases between the germline ends. The CDR3 nucleotides read TGTGCCAGCAGTTCGTTCAGGGCCCTCGATCAGCCCCAGCATTTT. Residues: CASSSFRALDQPQHF.